The TCR beta chain under discussion was sequenced for a study of breast tumors, draining lymph nodes, adjacent tissues. Findings and limits, study-wide: That most tumor T cells come from lymph nodes remained unproven. Luminal-like breast cancer showed significantly greater tumor-nontumor repertoire similarity than basal-like breast cancer did. Data fit most tumor T cells coming from lymph node, expanding in tumor.

From the multiplex PCR reads, TCRdb called clonotypes with MiXCR, one entry per CDR3 protein. The sample gives about 25,000 distinct CDR3 sequences, about 24% of which show up once; approximately 12% is in the top ten. Details on this clonotype: The antigen is not known.

The sequenced sample was breast tumor tissue. This TCR derives from a female donor with breast cancer. Some clones in this sample may be carry-over from other donors' samples.

The CDR3 nucleotides are TGTGCCAGTAGTATAGCTCCGGGACTAGCGGGGACCTGGGTAGAGACCCAGTACTTC. Translating it yields CASSIAPGLAGTWVETQYF. The chain uses TRBV19 and TRBJ2-5; 13 bases fit TRBD2. CDR1 LNHDA and CDR2 SQIVND come from the germline V gene (reference sequence). This CDR3 region has 19 residues. With V trimmed by 1 base and J by 4 bases, 12 bases remained unmatched.